The next 30 T cell receptor beta chains were all read from a single sample in a study of T cell responses to AZD1222 COVID-19 vaccine. This table comes from immunoSEQ multiplex PCR, and its TCRdb copy is limited to in-frame clones, with some not included. Of 85,000 to 90,000 clones in the sample, almost 90% were seen once. Here the sequenced sample was peripheral blood, taken on day 0 of MenACWY control vaccination. The receptors originated from an adult in good health.

The genes are TRBV6-5 and TRBJ2-3, with 8 bases identical to TRBD2. CDR3 length: 14 residues. CDR1 MNHEY and CDR2 SVGAGI come from the germline V gene. V lost 7 bases and J lost 2; bases outside the gene matches: 5. The CDR3 bases are TGTGCCAGCACAACGGGGGGGGCCACAGATACGCAGTATTTT. This codes for CASTTGGATDTQYF.

This chain links TRBV6-5 with TRBJ1-6; D is possibly TRBD1 (5 bases). Germline CDR1 MNHEY, CDR2 SVGAGI. V was shortened by 2 bases and J by 7 bases, with 12 bases between the two germline ends. The CDR3 spans 15 residues. CDR3 amino acids: CASSYGGRENSPLHF. In DNA form, the CDR3 reads TGTGCCAGCAGTTACGGGGGACGGGAAAATTCACCCCTCCACTTT.

CDR3 coding DNA: TGTGCCAGCAGTTGGGGGACTAGCGGGCAAGAGACCCAGTACTTC. Protein product: CASSWGTSGQETQYF. This chain joins TRBV27 and TRBJ2-5; 12 bases fit TRBD2. The CDR3 is 15 residues long. J gave up 2 bases and V 4 bases, and 2 bases lay outside the gene matches. Looked up from germline, CDR1 is MNHEY and CDR2 is SMNVEV (reference sequence).

The CDR3 protein is CASSLRPTTDTQYF. For the CDR3, the DNA is TGTGCCAGCAGCTTGCGCCCCACCACAGATACGCAGTATTTT. The rearrangement uses TRBV5-4 and TRBJ2-3; the D is unclear. CDR3 length: 14 amino acids. The germline gives CDR1 SGHNT, CDR2 YYREEE (reference sequence). Trimming left V 1 base short and J 2 bases short, with 8 bases between.

The V and J genes are TRBV7-2 and TRBJ2-3, with 7 bases that match TRBD1. The germline gives CDR1 SGHTA, CDR2 FQGNSA. Losses at the gene ends were 4 bases for V and 4 bases for J; bases not matched to a gene: 5. The CDR3 is 14 residues long. The chain's CDR3 is CASSSRGQSDTQYF. In DNA form, the CDR3 reads TGTGCCAGCAGCTCAAGGGGGCAGTCAGATACGCAGTATTTT.

For the CDR3, the DNA is TGTGCCAGCAGCTTAGAGTGGACAGACTATGGCTACACCTTC. Translated, it gives CASSLEWTDYGYTF. The rearrangement uses TRBV7-9 and TRBJ1-2; D possibly corresponds to TRBD1 (6 bases). CDR3 length: 14 residues. Germline-derived CDR1 and CDR2 are SEHNR and FQNEAQ (reference sequence). Deletions cut 1 base from V and 3 bases from J, with 9 bases between.

The rearrangement uses TRBV6-5 and TRBJ1-1, with D perhaps TRBD1 (5 bases). The CDR3 contains 14 residues. Germline V gene sequence: CDR1 MNHEY, CDR2 SVGAGI. Trimming took 3 bases from V and 2 from J, leaving 10 bases between them. In DNA form, the CDR3 reads TGTGCCAGCAGTTATGACAGAAGAAACACTGAAGCTTTCTTT. This gives the protein CASSYDRRNTEAFF.

The chain combines TRBV5-4 with TRBJ1-6; D is possibly TRBD1 (6 bases). The V end was cut by 2 bases, the J end by 4 bases, with 13 bases between. CDR1 and CDR2 from the germline V gene are SGHNT and YYREEE (reference sequence). This CDR3 is 16 amino acids long. The CDR3 sequence: CASSFDQGRYNSPLHF. In nucleotides, the CDR3 is TGTGCCAGCAGCTTCGATCAGGGGAGGTATAATTCACCCCTCCACTTT.

This rearrangement joins TRBV9 to TRBJ2-3; D not certain. The CDR3 is made up of 15 amino acids. V was cut by 3 bases and J by 2 bases, with 13 bases left in between. The germline V gene encodes CDR1 SGDLS and CDR2 YYNGEE. DNA for the CDR3: TGTGCCAGCAGCGCCCTCGGCCCACTCACAGATACGCAGTATTTT. Translation gives CASSALGPLTDTQYF.

The chain couples TRBV6-1 to TRBJ1-4; D gene ambiguous. Trimming removed 1 base from V and 8 bases from J, with 14 bases in between. Germline CDR1 reads MNHNS; CDR2 reads SASEGT. This CDR3 is 15 amino acids long. The CDR3 region is CASSEGSGQREKLFF. CDR3 sequence (DNA): TGTGCCAGCAGTGAAGGATCCGGGCAGAGGGAAAAACTGTTTTTT.

The rearrangement uses TRBV9 and TRBJ2-5, with 12 positions matching TRBD2. The CDR3 consists of 17 residues. The germline V gene has CDR1 SGDLS and CDR2 YYNGEE. Trimming cost V 0 bases and J 4 bases; bases outside gene matches: 7. CDR3 region: CASSVGASGGAVETQYF. The CDR3 nucleotides are TGTGCCAGCAGCGTAGGGGCTAGCGGGGGGGCGGTAGAGACCCAGTACTTC.

This clone was counted only a few times. The chain recombines TRBV7-9 with TRBJ2-7; D is ambiguous. V was pared by 1 base and J by 1 base, with 8 bases between. This CDR3 comprises 14 residues. Germline V gene sequence: CDR1 SEHNR, CDR2 FQNEAQ (reference sequence). The CDR3, as DNA: TGTGCCAGCAGCTTAGGTGGCCTGTCCTACGAGCAGTACTTC. Its protein is CASSLGGLSYEQYF. Full variable domain (rest looked up from reference TRBV7-9 and TRBJ2-7): DTGVSQNPRHKITKRGQNVTFRCDPISEHNRLYWYRQTLGQGPEFLTYFQNEAQLEKSRLLSDRFSAERPKGSFSTLEIQRTEQGDSAMYLCASSLGGLSYEQYFGPGTRLTVT.

This sequence joins TRBV12-3 or TRBV12-4 and TRBJ1-2; 10 nucleotides match TRBD1. After removal of 10 bases from V and 5 bases from J, the junction contained 7 bases not matched to a gene. This CDR3 has 13 residues. The CDR3 sequence: CATKWTGGYGYTF. CDR3 DNA sequence: TGTGCCACCAAATGGACAGGGGGTTATGGCTACACCTTC.

The chain recombines TRBV11-2 with TRBJ2-5; D is perhaps TRBD2 (5 bases). This CDR3 comprises 14 residues. V dropped 3 bases and J dropped 0 bases, with 8 bases sitting between them. Germline V gene data show CDR1 as SGHAT and CDR2 as FQNNGV. CDR3 in amino acids: CASSFPGDQETQYF. In DNA, the CDR3 is TGTGCCAGCAGCTTTCCCGGGGACCAAGAGACCCAGTACTTC.

V gene TRBV5-4 combines with J gene TRBJ1-3; D perhaps matches TRBD1 (6 bases). The CDR3 is 14 amino acids. Germline V gene sequence: CDR1 SGHNT, CDR2 YYREEE (reference sequence). The V gene lost 0 bases and the J gene lost 4 bases, with 8 bases spanning the gap. CDR3 in DNA: TGTGCCAGCAGCTTGGGGACAGCCGGAAACACCATATATTTT. Residues: CASSLGTAGNTIYF.

This chain uses TRBV30 with TRBJ2-5; 8 bases align to TRBD2. V shed 3 bases and J 5 bases; nucleotides not matched to a gene: 14. The CDR3 runs to 16 residues. The germline gives CDR1 GTSNPN, CDR2 SVGIG (reference sequence). CDR3 nucleotides: TGTGCCTGGAGCCTTCCTAGCGGGCACTCGGGGGAGACCCAGTACTTC. It specifies CAWSLPSGHSGETQYF. Full variable domain (remainder filled in from reference TRBV30 and TRBJ2-5): SQTIHQWPATLVQPVGSPLSLECTVEGTSNPNLYWYRQAAGRGLQLLFYSVGIGQISSEVPQNLSASRPQDRQFILSSKKLLLSDSGFYLCAWSLPSGHSGETQYFGPGTRLLVL.

V and J are TRBV6-2 or TRBV6-3 and TRBJ1-2; D unclear. There are 14 residues in the CDR3. Germline CDR1 is MNHEY and CDR2 is SVGEGT. Trimming cost V 2 bases and J 6 bases, with 13 bases left between them. In DNA form, the CDR3 reads TGTGCCAGCAGTTACGTTCCTTCCGCAGATGGCTACACCTTC. Residues: CASSYVPSADGYTF.

V usage is TRBV6-5 and J usage is TRBJ2-2; possible D gene TRBD2, 5 bases. The CDR3 is made up of 13 amino acids. The ends were cut back, 6 bases at V and 9 bases at J, with 14 bases in the middle. CDR1 is MNHEY and CDR2 is SVGAGI in the germline V gene. The CDR3 sequence is CASRGSEGRELFF. The CDR3 DNA sequence: TGTGCCAGCAGGGGGTCCGAGGGCAGGGAGCTGTTTTTT.

This clone has only one observation. The chain carries TRBV28 and TRBJ2-4; maybe TRBD1 (6 bases). Germline CDR1 and CDR2: MDHEN and SYDVKM. V was trimmed by 10 bases and J by 7 bases, leaving 17 bases between them. The CDR3 consists of 13 residues. As DNA, the CDR3 is TGTGCCACCCAGGGGATAGATCGGAACATTCAGTACTTC. Translation gives CATQGIDRNIQYF.

The chain has TRBV16 and TRBJ1-5; D possibly corresponds to TRBD1 (5 bases). There are 16 residues in the CDR3. The germline V gene has CDR1 KGHSY and CDR2 FQNENV. Trimming took off 0 bases at V and 4 bases at J, with 13 bases between the two ends. The CDR3 loop is CASSQSRPGRNQPQHF. For the CDR3, the DNA is TGTGCCAGCAGCCAATCGCGGCCAGGGAGGAATCAGCCCCAGCATTTT.

The chain carries TRBV4-2 and TRBJ2-7; 8 bases align to TRBD2. Germline V gene lookup returns CDR1 LGHNA and CDR2 YNFKEQ. Trimming cost V 1 base and J 3 bases; bases outside gene matches: 2. The CDR3 consists of 14 residues. The DNA of the CDR3 is TGTGCCAGCAGCCAAGCGGGGGGGATCTACGAGCAGTACTTC. Translating it yields CASSQAGGIYEQYF.

The chain uses TRBV14 and TRBJ1-4, with no clear D. Trimming shortened V by 2 bases and J by 8 bases, and 9 bases separated the two germline ends. Germline V CDR1 and CDR2: SGHDN, FVKESK. This CDR3 is 13 amino acids long. The chain's CDR3 is CASSQLGEEKLFF. In DNA, the CDR3 is TGTGCCAGCAGCCAATTAGGTGAAGAAAAACTGTTTTTT.

The genes are TRBV19 and TRBJ2-5; the match to TRBD2 covers 12 bases. This CDR3 has 18 amino acids. The V gene end was trimmed by 4 bases and the J gene end by 5 bases; junction bases not matched to a gene: 14. Germline loops: CDR1 LNHDA, CDR2 SQIVND (reference sequence). The CDR3 sequence: CASSKTSGGLDRGETQYF. The CDR3 region has the DNA TGTGCCAGTAGTAAGACTAGCGGGGGCCTTGACAGGGGGGAGACCCAGTACTTC.

This clone was detected only once. This chain links TRBV27 with TRBJ2-1, with D perhaps matching TRBD2 (5 bases). This CDR3 region has 14 residues. Germline values: CDR1 MNHEY, CDR2 SMNVEV (reference sequence). V dropped 5 bases and J dropped 7 bases, with 15 bases sitting between them. The CDR3 DNA reads as TGTGCCAGCAGTCCCCAACTAGTCACGAATGAGCAGTTCTTC. It translates to CASSPQLVTNEQFF.

The rearrangement links TRBV12-3 or TRBV12-4 to TRBJ2-5, with a tentative D call TRBD1 (5 bases). The ends were cut back, 5 bases at V and 5 bases at J, with 12 bases in the middle. There are 13 residues in the CDR3. The CDR3 sequence: CASSNRGLETQYF. In nucleotides, the CDR3 is TGTGCCAGCAGTAATAGGGGCTTGGAGACCCAGTACTTC.

The chain recombines TRBV7-8 with TRBJ1-4; tentatively, D is TRBD1 (6 bases). Trimming cost V 6 bases and J 8 bases, with 13 bases left between them. The germline gives CDR1 SGHVS, CDR2 FQNEAQ. This CDR3 is built from 13 residues. CDR3: CASRGGREEKLFF. The CDR3 bases are TGTGCCAGCAGGGGGGGGCGTGAGGAAAAACTGTTTTTT.

This chain connects TRBV6-5 to TRBJ1-2, with TRBD1 as a possible D gene (5 bases). V was trimmed by 6 bases and J by 7 bases, leaving 9 bases between them. Germline assignment: CDR1 MNHEY and CDR2 SVGAGI. This CDR3 has 11 amino acids. The CDR3 protein is CASSPQGGYTF. For the CDR3, the DNA is TGTGCCAGCAGCCCGCAGGGTGGCTACACCTTC.

This chain uses TRBV2 with TRBJ1-2; D gene ambiguous. V shed 1 base and J shed 6 bases, with 12 bases lying between them. CDR3 length equals 14 residues. Germline V gene lookup returns CDR1 SNHLY and CDR2 FYNNEI. The CDR3 loop reads CASSEDRLSNGYTF. CDR3 DNA: TGTGCCAGCAGTGAAGACAGACTTTCGAATGGCTACACCTTC. Full variable domain (outside the CDR3, taken from reference TRBV2 and TRBJ1-2): EPEVTQTPSHQVTQMGQEVILRCVPISNHLYFYWYRQILGQKVEFLVSFYNNEISEKSEIFDDQFSVERPDGSNFTLKIRSTKLEDSAMYFCASSEDRLSNGYTFGSGTRLTVV.

The chain couples TRBV27 to TRBJ1-3; weak D call: TRBD1 (5 bases). Germline lookup yields CDR1 MNHEY and CDR2 SMNVEV (reference sequence). CDR3 size: 15 residues. V was trimmed by 5 bases and J by 2 bases, leaving 13 bases between them. The CDR3 region is CASSPLGAAGNTIYF. CDR3 in DNA: TGTGCCAGCAGTCCTCTAGGGGCTGCTGGAAACACCATATATTTT.

This sequence joins TRBV2 and TRBJ2-7, with TRBD2 identical over 7 bases. The CDR3 is made up of 14 amino acids. With V trimmed by 10 bases and J by 2 bases, 11 bases remained unmatched. Germline CDR1 and CDR2: SNHLY and FYNNEI. CDR3 sequence reads: CATWGGGQAYEQYF. DNA of the CDR3: TGTGCCACCTGGGGGGGTGGTCAAGCCTACGAGCAGTACTTC.